This T cell receptor beta chain derives from a study of OX40 agonist ivuxolimab in advanced cancers. Turning to the study itself: With a range of roughly 20 to 80, age averaged approximately 55 years, and approximately 83% were male.

Data came from immunoSEQ multiplex PCR; TCRdb stores just in-frame clones and leaves some out. This sample has more than 90,000 clones; around 83% occur once, and the top ten carry approximately 1.5%. The clonotype originates from an adult with an advanced solid tumor such as melanoma, head and neck, liver or kidney cancer. The input for sequencing was CD4+ or CD8+ T cells sorted from blood, taken in a trial of the OX40 agonist ivuxolimab.

The CDR3 coding sequence is TGTGCCAGCAGCCAAGATGTCAGGGTTTGGAGTCAGCCCCAGCATTTT. As protein: CASSQDVRVWSQPQHF. The chain joins TRBV4-2 to TRBJ1-5; maybe TRBD1 (5 bases). The V end lost 0 bases, the J end lost 6 bases, and 15 bases lay between the germline ends. The CDR3 runs to 16 residues. Germline-derived CDR1 and CDR2 are LGHNA and YNFKEQ.